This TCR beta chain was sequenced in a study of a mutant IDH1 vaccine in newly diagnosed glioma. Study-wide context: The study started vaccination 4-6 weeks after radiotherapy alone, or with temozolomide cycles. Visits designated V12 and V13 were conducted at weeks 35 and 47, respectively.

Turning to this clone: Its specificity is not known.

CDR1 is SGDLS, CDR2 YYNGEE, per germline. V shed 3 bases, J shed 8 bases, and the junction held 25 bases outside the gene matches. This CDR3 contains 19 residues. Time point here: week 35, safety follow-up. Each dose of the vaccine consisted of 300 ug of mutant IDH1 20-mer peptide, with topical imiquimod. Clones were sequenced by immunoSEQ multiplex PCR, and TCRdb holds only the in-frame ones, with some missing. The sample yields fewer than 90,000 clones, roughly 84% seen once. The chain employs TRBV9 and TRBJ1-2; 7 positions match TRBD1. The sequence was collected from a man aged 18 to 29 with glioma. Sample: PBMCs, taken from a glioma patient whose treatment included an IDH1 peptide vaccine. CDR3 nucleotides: TGTGCCAGCAGCGCCTCCGGGGGTGACCTGAGGGGGCAGTTCGAGGGCTACACCTTC. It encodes CASSASGGDLRGQFEGYTF.